These 27 T cell receptor beta chains came from one sample sequenced in a study of molecular identifiers for immune sequencing clone quantification. Each CDR3 protein is one row after TCRdb ran MiXCR on the PCR reads. Counted here are about 640,000 distinct CDR3 sequences, just under 20% occurring once; the ten biggest clones make up around 0.86%. Sequencing input: naive CD8+ T cells from blood, with Jurkat cell RNA spiked in. Subset in this sample: FACS-sorted CD8+CD4-CCR7+CD45RA+ naive T cells. These receptors were obtained from a human donor in good health. Some libraries in this study had Jurkat cell RNA spiked in.

This clonotype was found many times. The J gene is TRBJ2-1, the V gene TRBV5-1, with D perhaps TRBD2 (6 bases). The V end was cut by 4 bases, the J end by 1 base, with 12 bases between. CDR1 is SGHRS and CDR2 is YFSETQ in the germline V gene. CDR3 length: 15 amino acids. CDR3 in DNA: TGCGCCAGCAGCCCATTAGCGGATTCCTACAATGAGCAGTTCTTC. It specifies CASSPLADSYNEQFF.

This clonotype was detected ten times or more. The chain has TRBV27 and TRBJ2-5; TRBD2 matches 12 bases. With V trimmed by 6 bases and J by 1 base, 6 bases remained unmatched. Germline lookup yields CDR1 MNHEY and CDR2 SMNVEV (reference sequence). CDR3 length: 16 residues. As DNA, the CDR3 is TGTGCCAGCAGCCCCCCGGGACTAGCGGGCCAAGAGACCCAGTACTTC. It specifies CASSPPGLAGQETQYF.

In DNA, the CDR3 is TGCGCCAGCAGCCACGCACAGGGGGCGGGAAATGAGCAGTTCTTC. Translating it yields CASSHAQGAGNEQFF. V is TRBV4-3 and J is TRBJ2-1, with TRBD1 matching 9 bases. Trimming cost V 3 bases and J 7 bases; bases outside gene matches: 7. Germline CDR1 reads LGHNA; CDR2 reads YSLEER. This CDR3 has 15 residues.

This clonotype has a handful of counts. The J gene is TRBJ2-2, the V gene TRBV27; no clear D gene. CDR1 MNHEY and CDR2 SMNVEV come from the germline V gene (reference sequence). Trimming left V 7 bases short and J 4 bases short, with 7 bases between. This CDR3 comprises 12 residues. The CDR3 sequence: CASTDGTGELFF. DNA of the CDR3: TGTGCCAGCACAGACGGCACCGGGGAGCTGTTTTTT.

This clonotype was observed many times. This sequence joins TRBV12-3 or TRBV12-4 and TRBJ2-3, with 11 nucleotides matching TRBD2. The CDR3 loop spans 16 amino acids. With 7 bases clipped from V and 3 bases from J, the junction kept 9 bases outside the gene matches. The DNA for the CDR3 is TGTGCCAGCAATCCAACCTCTAGCGGGGGGACAGATACGCAGTATTTT. This sequence encodes CASNPTSSGGTDTQYF.

This clonotype has ten or more counts. The CDR3 sequence: CSAIGRDTEAFF. In DNA, the CDR3 is TGCAGTGCTATTGGTCGGGACACTGAAGCTTTCTTT. The rearrangement links TRBV20-1 to TRBJ1-1; D uncertain. The CDR3 has 12 amino acids. The ends were cut back, 4 bases at V and 3 bases at J, with 9 bases in the middle. Germline V lookup: CDR1 DFQATT, CDR2 SNEGSKA (reference sequence).

As to this clonotype: A read error may be the cause here, since a much bigger clone is one base away. This chain joins TRBV4-1 and TRBJ1-1; D gene uncertain. CDR1 is MGHRA, CDR2 YSYEKL, per germline. This CDR3 is built from 15 residues. The CDR3 is CAGSQEKAMNTEAFF. In nucleotides, the CDR3 is TGCGCCGGCAGCCAAGAGAAGGCAATGAACACTGAAGCTTTCTTT.

This clonotype showed up many times. The V and J genes are TRBV28 and TRBJ1-3; D unresolved. The V gene lost 1 base and the J gene lost 0 bases, with 7 bases spanning the gap. The CDR3 totals 15 residues. The germline CDR1 and CDR2 sequences are MDHEN and SYDVKM. The CDR3 DNA follows: TGTGCCAGCAGTTTATACCGGGGCTCTGGAAACACCATATATTTT. This encodes CASSLYRGSGNTIYF.

The V gene is TRBV9, the J gene TRBJ1-4; TRBD1 matches at 7 bases. V shed 4 bases and J 7 bases; nucleotides not matched to a gene: 7. Germline lookup yields CDR1 SGDLS and CDR2 YYNGEE. The CDR3 runs to 14 residues. CDR3 sequence reads: CASSLGQLSEKLFF. CDR3 coding DNA: TGTGCCAGCAGCCTGGGACAGTTGAGTGAAAAACTGTTTTTT. The entire variable domain, with the rest obtained from reference TRBV9 and TRBJ1-4, is as follows: DSGVTQTPKHLITATGQRVTLRCSPRSGDLSVYWYQQSLDQGLQFLIQYYNGEERAKGNILERFSAQQFPDLHSELNLSSLELGDSALYFCASSLGQLSEKLFFGSGTQLSVL.

The table lists this clonotype with a count of one. This may come from a read error, since a much larger clone is one base off. In this CDR3 the conserved last residue, phenylalanine or tryptophan, is missing, so a read error is likely. The rearrangement links TRBV29-1 to TRBJ2-7, with no clear D. Trimming cost V 1 base and J 3 bases, with 7 bases left between them. CDR1 and CDR2 from the germline V gene are SQVTM and ANQGSEA. CDR3 length: 12 residues. The CDR3 here is CSVEGQNYEQYS. CDR3 DNA sequence: TGCAGCGTTGAAGGCCAGAACTACGAGCAGTACTCC.

Points on this clonotype: The junction departs from the called germline gene at one end, perhaps through a read error. The chain combines TRBV6-2 or TRBV6-3 with TRBJ1-1; D is possibly TRBD1 (5 bases). This CDR3 has 12 residues. Per germline, CDR1 MNHEY and CDR2 SVGEGT. CDR3 region: CAGSYDSPEAFF. CDR3 in DNA: TGTGCCGGCAGTTACGACAGCCCTGAAGCTTTCTTT.

This clonotype is a singleton in its sample. A read error may be the cause here, since a much bigger clone is one base away. This chain connects TRBV15 to TRBJ2-6, with D uncertain. Germline-derived CDR1 and CDR2 are LNHNV and YYDKDF (reference sequence). The CDR3 is 16 residues long. CDR3 loop: CATCRATVAGANVLTF. Here the CDR3 DNA reads TGTGCCACCTGCAGAGCCACGGTCGCCGGGGCCAACGTCCTGACTTTC.

This clonotype was counted ten times or more. At one of its ends the junction is not consistent with the germline gene, which may arise from a read error. The chain carries TRBV5-6 and TRBJ1-1; D is uncertain. The CDR3 runs 13 residues. The V gene's germline CDR1 is SGHDT and CDR2 YYEEEE. CDR3 region: CASSLVTDTEAFF. The DNA for the CDR3 is TGCGCCAGCAGCTTGGTCACGGACACTGAAGCTTTCTTT.

As for this clonotype: The junction departs from germline at one end; a sequencing error may be responsible. The V call is TRBV5-1, the J call TRBJ2-2, with D possibly matching TRBD2 (6 bases). Germline CDR1 is SGHRS and CDR2 is YFSETQ. This CDR3 comprises 14 residues. In nucleotides, the CDR3 is TGCGCCAGCAGCTTCGCAGCGGGCCCCGGGGAGCCGTTTTTT. It is translated as CASSFAAGPGEPFF.

Remarks on this clonotype: A read error may account for a junction end that differs from germline. The chain recombines TRBV28 with TRBJ1-1; the match to TRBD1 covers 8 bases. Looked up from germline, CDR1 is MDHEN and CDR2 is SYDVKM. This CDR3 contains 15 residues. CDR3 loop: CASSTPGQANTVAFF. The CDR3 bases are TGTGCCAGCAGTACGCCGGGACAGGCGAACACTGTAGCTTTCTTT.

This clonotype was detected many times. The gene calls are TRBV6-2 or TRBV6-3 and TRBJ2-5, with D maybe TRBD2 (5 bases). Germline loops: CDR1 MNHEY, CDR2 SVGEGT. The V and J ends lost 0 bases and 3 bases respectively, with 8 bases between them. This CDR3 has 14 amino acids. CDR3 DNA: TGTGCCAGCAGTTACTCGCTAGCCAAAGAGACCCAGTACTTC. Protein: CASSYSLAKETQYF.

This clonotype appeared many times. V and J are TRBV11-2 and TRBJ2-7; 7 nucleotides align to TRBD1. The CDR3 totals 15 residues. Trimming removed 7 bases from V and 2 bases from J; junction bases left unmatched: 11. CDR1 and CDR2 from the germline V gene are SGHAT and FQNNGV. The CDR3 sequence: CASTMTGFFPYEQYF. The CDR3 DNA sequence: TGTGCCAGCACCATGACAGGGTTTTTCCCCTACGAGCAGTACTTC.

This clonotype showed up many times. The chain uses TRBV2 and TRBJ2-7; tentative D call: TRBD1 (5 bases). The CDR3 totals 15 residues. From germline, CDR1 is SNHLY and CDR2 FYNNEI. V lost 0 bases, J lost 3 bases, and 12 bases lay in between. In nucleotides, the CDR3 is TGTGCCAGCAGTGAAGCCATAGGGGATGGCTACGAGCAGTACTTC. Amino acids: CASSEAIGDGYEQYF. The whole variable domain, remainder taken from reference TRBV2 and TRBJ2-7, is EPEVTQTPSHQVTQMGQEVILRCVPISNHLYFYWYRQILGQKVEFLVSFYNNEISEKSEIFDDQFSVERPDGSNFTLKIRSTKLEDSAMYFCASSEAIGDGYEQYFGPGTRLTVT.

Comment on this clonotype: A clone one base away is much larger, so this may be a read error. CDR3 sequence reads: CASSSGDSYYERYF. The CDR3, as DNA: TGTGCCAGCAGTTCGGGGGACAGCTATTACGAGCGGTACTTC. The chain uses TRBV6-5 and TRBJ2-7; possibly TRBD1 for D (7 bases). Germline lookup yields CDR1 MNHEY and CDR2 SVGAGI. This CDR3 is 14 amino acids long.

This clonotype was picked up many times. The gene calls are TRBV7-2 and TRBJ2-7; D perhaps matches TRBD2 (5 bases). The germline V gene encodes CDR1 SGHTA and CDR2 FQGNSA. V was clipped by 0 bases and J by 5 bases, with 14 bases between them. CDR3 length: 15 residues. This CDR3 is CASSLAGVYADEQYF. The CDR3 nucleotides read TGTGCCAGCAGCTTAGCGGGAGTGTACGCCGACGAGCAGTACTTC.

This clonotype was detected ten times or more. V usage is TRBV5-4 and J usage is TRBJ2-2; 9 nucleotides line up with TRBD2. The V and J ends lost 4 bases and 4 bases, in that order; junction bases with no gene match: 5. Per germline, CDR1 SGHNT and CDR2 YYREEE (reference sequence). The CDR3 is 15 residues long. CDR3 DNA sequence: TGTGCCAGCAGCCAAGGACTAGCGAGCACCGGGGAGCTGTTTTTT. It specifies CASSQGLASTGELFF.

With regard to this clonotype: A read error is possible here, since a much larger clone lies one base away. This CDR3 is missing its conserved last phenylalanine or tryptophan, likely due to a read error. This chain uses TRBV6-2 or TRBV6-3 with TRBJ1-1; D remains unclear. The V gene's germline CDR1 is MNHEY and CDR2 SVGEGT. The CDR3 runs 14 residues. The germline V and J ends were trimmed by 2 bases and 0 bases, with 7 bases remaining between them. The CDR3 sequence is CASSYIAVNTEAFL. The CDR3 nucleotides are TGTGCCAGCAGTTACATTGCTGTGAACACTGAAGCTTTCCTT.

At least ten counts were recorded for this clonotype. The chain employs TRBV7-9 and TRBJ1-1; 8 bases agree with TRBD1. V lost 6 bases to trimming and J lost 1 base; unmatched junction nucleotides: 13. The germline gives CDR1 SEHNR, CDR2 FQNEAQ (reference sequence). This CDR3 comprises 17 residues. The CDR3: CASRRSRQGPPNTEAFF. In DNA form, the CDR3 reads TGTGCCAGCAGACGATCCCGACAGGGGCCCCCGAACACTGAAGCTTTCTTT.

This clonotype was picked up a small number of times. V is TRBV9 and J is TRBJ1-1; 7 bases fit TRBD1. The trim removed 4 bases at V and 6 bases at J, leaving 18 bases unmatched. CDR1 and CDR2 from the germline V gene are SGDLS and YYNGEE. CDR3 length: 17 amino acids. The DNA of the CDR3 is TGTGCCAGCAGCCCGTCGGGACAGCCTTTTCCTAAGGCTGAAGCTTTCTTT. It yields the protein CASSPSGQPFPKAEAFF.

There are a few counts of this clonotype. The chain is built from TRBV12-3 or TRBV12-4 and TRBJ2-5, with 10 positions matching TRBD1. This CDR3 spans 15 amino acids. V dropped 4 bases and J dropped 4; count of bases not matched to a gene: 6. The CDR3 here is CASSSRTGGLETQYF. CDR3 nucleotides: TGTGCCAGCAGTTCTCGGACAGGGGGTTTAGAGACCCAGTACTTC.

This clonotype turned up a few times. V is TRBV5-1 and J is TRBJ2-2; D unresolved. The CDR3 length is 15 residues. V lost 4 bases and J 5 bases, leaving 15 bases between the germline ends. The V gene's germline CDR1 is SGHRS and CDR2 YFSETQ. Here the CDR3 reads CASSPDLRGTGELFF. CDR3 DNA sequence: TGCGCCAGCAGCCCTGACCTAAGAGGAACCGGGGAGCTGTTTTTT.

In this sample, this clonotype turned up many times. The rearrangement uses TRBV28 and TRBJ2-5, with 7 bases lining up with TRBD2. The V gene's germline CDR1 is MDHEN and CDR2 SYDVKM. This CDR3 spans 15 amino acids. The V and J ends lost 5 bases and 5 bases, in that order; junction bases with no gene match: 11. CDR3 coding DNA: TGTGCCAGCAGTCCCCATAGGGGAGGGTCGGAGACCCAGTACTTC. Its protein is CASSPHRGGSETQYF.